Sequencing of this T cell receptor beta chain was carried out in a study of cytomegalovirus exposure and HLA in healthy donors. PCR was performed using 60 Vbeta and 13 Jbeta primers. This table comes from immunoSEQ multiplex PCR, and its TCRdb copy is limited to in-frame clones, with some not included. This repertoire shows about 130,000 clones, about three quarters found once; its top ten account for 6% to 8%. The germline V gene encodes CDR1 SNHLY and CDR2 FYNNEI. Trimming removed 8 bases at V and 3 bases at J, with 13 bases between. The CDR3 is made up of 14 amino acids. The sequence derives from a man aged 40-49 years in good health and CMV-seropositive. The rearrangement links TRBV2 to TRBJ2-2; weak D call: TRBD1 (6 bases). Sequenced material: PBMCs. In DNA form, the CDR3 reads TGTGCCAGCGGGCGGACAGAGTACACCGGGGAGCTGTTTTTT. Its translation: CASGRTEYTGELFF.